The 10 T cell receptor beta chains presented below share a single source sample, sequenced in a study of blood T cell repertoires in COVID-19. The assay was immunoSEQ multiplex PCR, and TCRdb's table has in-frame clones only and misses some. The top ten clones hold roughly 32% of a sample with roughly 8,000 clones, about 80% of them seen once. The sample taken for sequencing was peripheral blood. The receptors were gathered from a human donor in a cohort sampled during active COVID-19.

The chain uses TRBV3-1 (or the pseudogene TRBV3-2) and TRBJ1-5; the match to TRBD1 covers 7 bases. V was pared by 3 bases and J by 6 bases, with 5 bases of the junction left unmatched. The CDR3 loop spans 14 amino acids. The V gene's germline CDR1 is LGHDT and CDR2 YNNKEL (reference sequence). CDR3 nucleotide sequence: TGTGCCAGCAGCCACGGGACAGCAAGTCAGCCCCAGCATTTT. Translation gives CASSHGTASQPQHF.

The genes are TRBV2 and TRBJ2-1; D is possibly TRBD2 (10 bases). V lost 7 bases to trimming and J lost 6 bases, with 19 bases between them. CDR3 length: 15 amino acids. Germline CDR1 and CDR2: SNHLY and FYNNEI. The CDR3 nucleotides read TGTGCCAGCACCGTACTAGCGGGACAGGGCAATGAGCAGTTCTTC. This sequence encodes CASTVLAGQGNEQFF.

The chain is built from TRBV1 and TRBJ2-2; the table gives TRBD2 as D, unverified against the DNA. TRBV1 is reported as a pseudogene. This CDR3 region has 20 residues. CDR3 amino acids: CTSSQVCSSGALRYHRGAVF. CDR3 bases: TGCACCAGCAGCCAAGTTTGCTCTAGCGGGGCCCTGAGGTATCACCGGGGAGCTGTTTTT.

The chain couples TRBV5-5 to TRBJ1-6, with 9 bases matching TRBD1. Germline lookup yields CDR1 SGHKS and CDR2 YYEKEE (reference sequence). J gave up 9 bases and V 4 bases, and 5 bases lay outside the gene matches. The CDR3 sequence is 14 residues long. The chain's CDR3 is CASSRGQGGSPLHF. For the CDR3, the DNA is TGTGCCAGCAGCAGGGGACAGGGCGGTTCACCCCTCCACTTT.

The J gene is TRBJ2-7, the V gene TRBV24-1; TRBD2 is a possible D gene (5 bases). Germline CDR1 is KGHDR and CDR2 is SFDVKD. Trimming left V 9 bases short and J 5 bases short, with 10 bases between. The CDR3 is made up of 11 amino acids. The CDR3 sequence is CATLAGHEQYV. CDR3 coding DNA: TGTGCCACCCTTGCGGGTCACGAGCAGTACGTC.

The rearrangement uses TRBV10-1 and TRBJ1-1; 8 nucleotides agree with TRBD1. The V gene end was trimmed by 8 bases and the J gene end by 5 bases; junction bases not matched to a gene: 7. The CDR3 has 13 amino acids. In germline, CDR1 is WNHNN, CDR2 SYGVQD (reference sequence). This chain's CDR3 is CASSRTGRTEAFF. CDR3 bases: TGCGCCAGCTCAAGGACAGGGAGGACTGAAGCTTTCTTT.

This clone was observed once. The rearrangement uses TRBV15 and TRBJ2-7; 10 bases map to TRBD2. Trimming took 0 bases from V and 6 from J; bases not matched to a gene: 5. This CDR3 contains 15 residues. Germline lookup yields CDR1 LNHNV and CDR2 YYDKDF (reference sequence). The CDR3 loop is CATSREGLAASEQYV. The CDR3 DNA is TGTGCCACCAGCAGAGAAGGACTAGCGGCATCCGAGCAGTACGTC.

The chain couples TRBV15 to TRBJ1-2; no reliable D call. With 0 bases removed from V and 0 bases from J, the gap between germline ends came to 11 bases. The germline CDR1 and CDR2 sequences are LNHNV and YYDKDF (reference sequence). The CDR3 totals 16 residues. CDR3 sequence (DNA): TGTGCCACCAGCAGAGATCGGTACGAAACTAACTATGGCTACACCTTC. Translated, it gives CATSRDRYETNYGYTF.

V is TRBV20-1 and J is TRBJ2-1; TRBD2 aligns across 10 bases. The CDR3 sequence is 15 residues long. Germline V gene lookup returns CDR1 DFQATT and CDR2 SNEGSKA (reference sequence). V shed 3 bases and J 5 bases; nucleotides not matched to a gene: 7. This chain's CDR3 is CSASKMLAGDNEQFF. Written as DNA, the CDR3 is TGCAGTGCTAGTAAGATGCTAGCGGGGGACAATGAGCAGTTCTTC.

This clone has a single count. This rearrangement joins TRBV5-6 to TRBJ1-2; perhaps TRBD1 as D (6 bases). V was trimmed by 4 bases and J by 2 bases, leaving 12 bases between them. Germline assignment: CDR1 SGHDT and CDR2 YYEEEE. The CDR3 extends over 14 amino acids. The CDR3 is CASSPTGFNYGYTF. DNA of the CDR3: TGTGCCAGCAGCCCCACAGGGTTCAACTATGGCTACACCTTC.